The T cell receptor (beta chain) described here comes from a study of shared clonotypes between healthy human individuals. Study conclusions and caveats: Sequencing depth was a factor that was expected to affect clonotype sharing among donors.

Investigators spread the genomic DNA of each subset evenly over several immunoSEQ plates. The method was immunoSEQ multiplex PCR; TCRdb's version includes in-frame clones alone and lacks a portion of them. The table records about 480,000 clones, about four fifths of them present only once. Unsorted samples drew genomic DNA from about 100 million PBMCs. CDR1 is MNHEY, CDR2 SVGAGI, per germline. V gave up 1 base and J gave up 11 bases, with 11 bases separating them. There are 13 residues in the CDR3. Points on this clone: Its antigen is not identified.

This chain connects TRBV6-5 to TRBJ1-4; TRBD1 might be the D (5 bases). This TCR was sampled from a woman aged 40 to 49 in good health. Some clones in this sample may be carry-over from other donors' samples. The specimen sequenced was PBMCs. CDR3 sequence reads: CASSYFRGEKLFF. DNA of the CDR3: TGTGCCAGCAGTTACTTTAGGGGTGAGAAACTGTTTTTT.